One and the same sample provided the 22 T cell receptor beta chains below, sequenced in a study of spatial heterogeneity in lung cancer. Study-level points and caveats: Expanded alpha and beta TCR counts within tumors tracked tumor mutation counts.

The sample's time point: sample taken at primary tumor resection. No antigens are known for them. Each CDR3 protein gets one entry after TCRdb re-called the 5' RACE reads with MiXCR. The data hold about 15,000 distinct CDR3 sequences, with about 7% observed a single time. The sample here was lung tumor tissue, taken at surgery. The receptors come from a male donor with early-stage non-small cell lung cancer.

This clonotype showed up many times. This chain links TRBV29-1 with TRBJ2-2, with D unclear. This CDR3 comprises 14 residues. Germline V gene sequence: CDR1 SQVTM, CDR2 ANQGSEA. The V gene lost 4 bases and the J gene lost 2 bases, with 11 bases spanning the gap. CDR3 sequence: CSVGPLLNTGELFF. The CDR3 nucleotides read TGCAGCGTTGGTCCTCTACTTAACACCGGGGAGCTGTTTTTT.

Only a few counts were recorded for this clonotype. The rearrangement joins TRBV9 to TRBJ2-7; 10 bases fit TRBD2. V shed 0 bases, J shed 2 bases, and the junction held 11 bases outside the gene matches. CDR3 length equals 18 residues. In germline, CDR1 is SGDLS, CDR2 YYNGEE. The CDR3 here is CASSVGSAGGPYPYEQYV. The CDR3 bases are TGTGCCAGCAGCGTAGGTTCAGCGGGGGGGCCTTACCCCTACGAGCAGTACGTC.

This clonotype has ten or more counts. V and J are TRBV12-3 or TRBV12-4 and TRBJ1-5; D ambiguous. The CDR3 has 13 amino acids. The V gene lost 6 bases and the J gene lost 3 bases, with 9 bases spanning the gap. The CDR3 loop is CASSLGYNQPQHF. CDR3 bases: TGTGCCAGCAGCCTGGGTTACAATCAGCCCCAGCATTTT.

This clonotype was counted at least ten times. The gene calls are TRBV6-1 and TRBJ1-2; D is unclear. Trimming removed 7 bases from V and 6 bases from J, with 12 bases in between. This CDR3 has 12 residues. From germline, CDR1 is MNHNS and CDR2 SASEGT. CDR3 nucleotide sequence: TGTGCCAGCATGTCAGGTAGAGATGGCTACACCTTC. Amino acid sequence: CASMSGRDGYTF.

By proportion, this clonotype is medium-sized. The chain joins TRBV20-1 to TRBJ1-6; 9 nucleotides line up with TRBD1. Germline V gene sequence: CDR1 DFQATT, CDR2 SNEGSKA (reference sequence). The trim removed 2 bases at V and 7 bases at J, leaving 6 bases unmatched. The length of the CDR3 is 15 residues. The CDR3 bases are TGCAGTGCTAGAAGGACAGGGGCAGAGAATTCACCCCTCCACTTT. It specifies CSARRTGAENSPLHF.

J is TRBJ2-6 and V is TRBV27, with a weak D call TRBD1 (6 bases). V was trimmed by 6 bases and J by 4 bases, leaving 13 bases between them. The CDR3 consists of 15 residues. The germline gives CDR1 MNHEY, CDR2 SMNVEV (reference sequence). CDR3 residues: CASSIRGSGANVLTF. The CDR3 DNA is TGTGCCAGCAGCATCAGGGGTTCCGGGGCCAACGTCCTGACTTTC.

The V gene is TRBV7-6, the J gene TRBJ2-1; D gene ambiguous. This CDR3 region has 14 residues. V lost 0 bases to trimming and J lost 6 bases, with 9 bases between them. Germline CDR1 is SGHVS and CDR2 is FNYEAQ. CDR3 DNA: TGTGCCAGCAGCTTAGCGGGATCAGTCAATGAGCAGTTCTTC. Encoded protein: CASSLAGSVNEQFF. Based on the CDR3 plus reference TRBV7-6 and TRBJ2-1, the full variable domain is GAGVSQSPRYKVTKRGQDVALRCDPISGHVSLYWYRQALGQGPEFLTYFNYEAQQDKSGLPNDRFSAERPEGSISTLTIQRTEQRDSAMYRCASSLAGSVNEQFFGPGTRLTVL.

This clonotype has a handful of counts. This chain connects TRBV6-4 to TRBJ1-1; 9 bases align to TRBD1. Germline CDR1 and CDR2: MRHNA and SNTAGT. After removal of 4 bases from V and 0 bases from J, the junction contained 9 bases not matched to a gene. The CDR3 sequence is 17 residues long. CDR3 bases: TGTGCCAGCAGTGGGAGGGGGACAGGGCCAATGAACACTGAAGCTTTCTTT. It encodes CASSGRGTGPMNTEAFF.

The table lists this clonotype with many counts. The chain links TRBV6-5 to TRBJ2-7; 11 positions agree with TRBD1. The germline V gene has CDR1 MNHEY and CDR2 SVGAGI. This CDR3 is built from 15 residues. Trimming took 5 bases from V and 4 from J; bases not matched to a gene: 7. CDR3 sequence reads: CASSRGQGAAYEQYF. The CDR3 DNA follows: TGTGCCAGCAGTCGTGGACAGGGGGCGGCGTACGAGCAGTACTTC.

At least ten counts were recorded for this clonotype. V usage is TRBV9 and J usage is TRBJ2-1, with a weak D call TRBD1 (6 bases). Deletions cut 0 bases from V and 6 bases from J, with 13 bases between. The CDR3 contains 15 residues. Germline assignment: CDR1 SGDLS and CDR2 YYNGEE. In nucleotides, the CDR3 is TGTGCCAGCAGCGTAGGAGGGACACAGACCAATGAGCAGTTCTTC. It translates to CASSVGGTQTNEQFF.

V gene TRBV7-2 combines with J gene TRBJ1-1; D may be TRBD1 (5 bases). This CDR3 has 16 amino acids. Trimming removed 5 bases at V and 3 bases at J, with 19 bases between. From germline, CDR1 is SGHTA and CDR2 FQGNSA. The CDR3 region has the DNA TGTGCCAGCAGCCCATGGGATGGGGGAAAAGACACTGAAGCTTTCTTT. Translated: CASSPWDGGKDTEAFF.

In its sample, this clonotype was seen many times. V is TRBV27 and J is TRBJ1-1; D gene ambiguous. The CDR3 runs 13 residues. Trimming took off 4 bases at V and 0 bases at J, with 6 bases between the two ends. Germline V gene data show CDR1 as MNHEY and CDR2 as SMNVEV (reference sequence). The CDR3 DNA is TGTGCCAGCAGTTCTAACATGAACACTGAAGCTTTCTTT. Its protein is CASSSNMNTEAFF.

In regard to this clonotype: This may come from a read error, since a much larger clone is one base off. V and J are TRBV18 and TRBJ2-1; D is possibly TRBD1 (5 bases). Germline V gene lookup returns CDR1 KGHSH and CDR2 LQKENI. The length of the CDR3 is 14 residues. The CDR3 is CASSPGAATNERFF. Here the CDR3 DNA reads TGTGCCAGCTCACCAGGGGCAGCTACCAATGAGCGGTTCTTC.

The table lists this clonotype with a count of one. The V gene is TRBV23-1, the J gene TRBJ2-7; D call uncertain. TRBV23-1 is treated as an ORF (open reading frame) with a function not yet certain. This CDR3 is built from 17 residues. V was cut by 0 bases and J by 1 base, with 16 bases left in between. In nucleotides, the CDR3 is TGCGCCAGCAGTCAATCCCCCGATGGGGAAAATTCCTACGAGCAGTACGTC. Residues: CASSQSPDGENSYEQYV.

This clonotype was observed many times. This rearrangement joins TRBV20-1 to TRBJ2-5, with 13 bases fitting TRBD2. The germline V gene has CDR1 DFQATT and CDR2 SNEGSKA (reference sequence). The length of the CDR3 is 17 residues. The trim removed 6 bases at V and 0 bases at J, leaving 10 bases unmatched. As DNA, the CDR3 is TGCAGTGCAAGACTAGCGGGGGGACGGCTGTACCAAGAGACCCAGTACTTC. Translation gives CSARLAGGRLYQETQYF.

This clonotype came up many times. The rearrangement joins TRBV7-9 to TRBJ1-1; possible D gene TRBD1, 5 bases. Germline loops: CDR1 SEHNR, CDR2 FQNEAQ (reference sequence). The ends were cut back, 4 bases at V and 11 bases at J, with 17 bases in the middle. CDR3 length equals 13 residues. The CDR3 here is CASSSQGGWKAFF. The CDR3 DNA reads as TGTGCCAGCAGCTCGCAGGGAGGGTGGAAGGCTTTCTTT.

This clonotype was observed at least ten times. The chain couples TRBV6-1 to TRBJ1-6; D may be TRBD1 (5 bases). V lost 3 bases and J 6 bases, leaving 6 bases between the germline ends. This CDR3 is 13 amino acids long. CDR1 and CDR2 (germline): MNHNS, SASEGT. The CDR3 spells CASSDDSNSPLHF. DNA for the CDR3: TGTGCCAGCAGTGATGACAGTAATTCACCCCTCCACTTT.

At least ten counts were recorded for this clonotype. CDR3 DNA: TGTGCCAGCAGTGTAGGAGTACAGGGGCGAACCTACGAGCAGTACTTC. This codes for CASSVGVQGRTYEQYF. V and J are TRBV6-1 and TRBJ2-7; 7 nucleotides match TRBD1. The J segment lost 2 bases and the V segment lost 4 bases, leaving 11 bases of the junction unmatched. The CDR3 spans 16 residues. Germline V gene lookup returns CDR1 MNHNS and CDR2 SASEGT.

The gene calls are TRBV5-1 and TRBJ2-3; 8 positions agree with TRBD2. Unmatched junction bases numbered 4, after V lost 3 bases and J lost 4 bases. The CDR3 loop spans 14 amino acids. Germline V gene sequence: CDR1 SGHRS, CDR2 YFSETQ. This CDR3 reads CASSWTSRPDTQYF. The CDR3 DNA is TGCGCCAGCAGCTGGACTAGCAGGCCAGATACGCAGTATTTT. The variable domain in full, completed from reference TRBV5-1 and TRBJ2-3, reads KAGVTQTPRYLIKTRGQQVTLSCSPISGHRSVSWYQQTPGQGLQFLFEYFSETQRNKGNFPGRFSGRQFSNSRSEMNVSTLELGDSALYLCASSWTSRPDTQYFGPGTRLTVL.

Judged by abundance, this clonotype is medium-sized (0.01 to 0.1%). This sequence joins TRBV6-2 or TRBV6-3 and TRBJ1-1; D gene ambiguous. Germline V CDR1 and CDR2: MNHEY, SVGEGT. The CDR3 contains 13 residues. Trimming stripped 5 bases from V and 4 bases from J, with 11 bases between. Written as DNA, the CDR3 is TGTGCCAGCAGTCTGCTCGGTCGCACTGAAGCTTTCTTT. Translating gives CASSLLGRTEAFF.

This clonotype was found many times. This sequence joins TRBV7-3 and TRBJ2-3; D call uncertain. V was pared by 2 bases and J by 1 base, with 10 bases between. Germline V gene data show CDR1 as SGHTA and CDR2 as FQGTGA. The CDR3 length is 15 residues. The CDR3: CASSLGETRTDTQYF. For the CDR3, the DNA is TGTGCCAGCAGCTTAGGAGAAACTCGCACAGATACGCAGTATTTT.

Many counts were recorded for this clonotype. The chain joins TRBV20-1 to TRBJ2-1, with a tentative D call TRBD2 (5 bases). Trimming shortened V by 0 bases and J by 2 bases, and 14 bases separated the two germline ends. Germline CDR1 reads DFQATT; CDR2 reads SNEGSKA (reference sequence). CDR3 length equals 16 residues. The CDR3 is CSAREAGKNAYNEQFF. In DNA form, the CDR3 reads TGCAGTGCTAGAGAGGCCGGGAAGAACGCCTACAATGAGCAGTTCTTC.